This TCR beta chain was observed in a study of blood T cell repertoires in COVID-19. Across the whole study: Acute and convalescent COVID-19 samples came from the United States, Italy and Spain. Sample material is recorded as cDNA or gDNA derived from T cells, B-cell-depleted T cells, or PBMCs.

In the source study's methods: Reference gene primer amplification in the assay estimated nucleated cell counts. Assay used: immunoSEQ multiplex PCR; TCRdb lists only in-frame clones, some missing. V, J and clone size are those of that table, while D and trimming were read from the DNA. Of roughly 330,000 clones detected, more than 75% appear once; the ten largest clones hold approximately 4%. Trimming took 5 bases from V and 3 from J; bases not matched to a gene: 9. The CDR3 runs to 15 residues. Germline V gene data show CDR1 as MNHEY and CDR2 as SMNVEV (reference sequence). The J gene is TRBJ1-1, the V gene TRBV27, with TRBD1 matching 7 bases. The sequence came from a woman between 50 and 59 years old with active or convalescent COVID-19. Source material: peripheral blood. CDR3 loop: CASSLRQGGDTEAFF. CDR3 DNA sequence: TGTGCCAGCAGTCTTAGACAGGGTGGGGACACTGAAGCTTTCTTT.